The source of this T cell receptor (beta chain) is a study of cytomegalovirus exposure and HLA in healthy donors. General study results and limits: Analysis performed later showed TCR beta chains linked to HLA being more clonally expanded than equally common others.

A word on this clone: Its specificity is unknown.

The PCR contained 60 Vbeta and 13 Jbeta primers. Assay: immunoSEQ multiplex PCR; the TCRdb copy retains only in-frame clones and omits some. The repertoire includes about 190,000 clones, over 70% of them detected once, and approximately 1.2% sits in the top ten. V lost 2 bases, J lost 2 bases, and 1 base stayed unmatched. CDR1 is SGHTA, CDR2 FQGNSA, per germline. This CDR3 has 15 residues. What was sequenced was PBMCs. V usage is TRBV7-2 and J usage is TRBJ1-4, with 8 bases matching TRBD1. The origin of this receptor is a boy between 2 and 10 years old in good health and CMV-seronegative. Here the CDR3 DNA reads TGTGCCAGCAGCTTATGGACAGGGACTAATGAAAAACTGTTTTTT. Amino acid sequence: CASSLWTGTNEKLFF. Complete variable domain (other parts from reference TRBV7-2 and TRBJ1-4): GAGVSQSPSNKVTEKGKDVELRCDPISGHTALYWYRQSLGQGLEFLIYFQGNSAPDKSGLPSDRFSAERTGGSVSTLTIQRTQQEDSAVYLCASSLWTGTNEKLFFGSGTQLSVL.